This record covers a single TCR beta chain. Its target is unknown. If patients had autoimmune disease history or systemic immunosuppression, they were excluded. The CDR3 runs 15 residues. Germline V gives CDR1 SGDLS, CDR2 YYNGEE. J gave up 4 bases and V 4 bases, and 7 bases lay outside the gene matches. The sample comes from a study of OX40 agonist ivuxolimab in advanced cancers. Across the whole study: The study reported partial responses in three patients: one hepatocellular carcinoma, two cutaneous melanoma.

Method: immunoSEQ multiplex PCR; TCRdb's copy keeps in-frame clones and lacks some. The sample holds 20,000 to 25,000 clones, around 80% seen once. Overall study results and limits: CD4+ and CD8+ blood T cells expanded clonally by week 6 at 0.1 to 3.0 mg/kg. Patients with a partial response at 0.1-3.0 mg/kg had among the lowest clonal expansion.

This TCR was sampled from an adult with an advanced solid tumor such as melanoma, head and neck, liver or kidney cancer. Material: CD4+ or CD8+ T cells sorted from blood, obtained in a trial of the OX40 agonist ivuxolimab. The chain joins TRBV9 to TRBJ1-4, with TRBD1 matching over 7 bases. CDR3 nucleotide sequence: TGTGCCAGCAGCACGGAAGGGGGCCTTAATGAAAAACTGTTTTTT. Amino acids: CASSTEGGLNEKLFF. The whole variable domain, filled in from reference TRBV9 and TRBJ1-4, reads DSGVTQTPKHLITATGQRVTLRCSPRSGDLSVYWYQQSLDQGLQFLIQYYNGEERAKGNILERFSAQQFPDLHSELNLSSLELGDSALYFCASSTEGGLNEKLFFGSGTQLSVL.